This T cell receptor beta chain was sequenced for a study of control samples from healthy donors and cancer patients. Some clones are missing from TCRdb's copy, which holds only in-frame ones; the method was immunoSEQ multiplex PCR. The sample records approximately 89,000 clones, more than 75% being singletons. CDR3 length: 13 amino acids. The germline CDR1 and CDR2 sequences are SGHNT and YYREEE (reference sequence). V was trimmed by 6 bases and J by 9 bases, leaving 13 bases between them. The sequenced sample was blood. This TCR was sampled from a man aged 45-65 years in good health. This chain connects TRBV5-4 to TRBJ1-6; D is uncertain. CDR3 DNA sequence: TGTGCCAGCACCCCCAGATCGGGTTCACCCCTCCACTTT. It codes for CASTPRSGSPLHF. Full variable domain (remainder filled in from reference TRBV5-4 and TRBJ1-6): ETGVTQSPTHLIKTRGQQVTLRCSSQSGHNTVSWYQQALGQGPQFIFQYYREEENGRGNFPPRFSGLQFPNYSSELNVNALELDDSALYLCASTPRSGSPLHFGNGTRLTVT.